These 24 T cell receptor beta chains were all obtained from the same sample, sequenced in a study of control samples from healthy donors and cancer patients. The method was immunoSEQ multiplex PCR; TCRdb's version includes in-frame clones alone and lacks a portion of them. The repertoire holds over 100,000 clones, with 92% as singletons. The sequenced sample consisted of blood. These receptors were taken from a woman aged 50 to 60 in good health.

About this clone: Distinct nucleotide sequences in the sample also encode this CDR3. CDR3 amino acids: CASSQGLGRRNSPLHF. The CDR3 nucleotides are TGTGCCAGCAGCCAAGGGTTGGGACGGCGAAATTCACCCCTCCACTTT. The rearrangement joins TRBV3-1 (or the pseudogene TRBV3-2) to TRBJ1-6; D may be TRBD1 (5 bases). The CDR3 totals 16 residues. CDR1 and CDR2 from the germline V gene are LGHDT and YNNKEL (reference sequence). V was pared by 1 base and J by 7 bases, with 14 bases between.

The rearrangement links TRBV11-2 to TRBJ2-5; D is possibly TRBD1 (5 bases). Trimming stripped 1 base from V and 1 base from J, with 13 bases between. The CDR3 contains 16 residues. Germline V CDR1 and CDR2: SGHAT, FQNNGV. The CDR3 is CASSLGSGIGQETQYF. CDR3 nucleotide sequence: TGTGCCAGCAGCTTAGGATCAGGGATCGGCCAAGAGACCCAGTACTTC.

DNA of the CDR3: TGTGCCAGCAGTGTGGCCGGTAACCAAGAGACCCAGTACTTC. Protein: CASSVAGNQETQYF. The chain is built from TRBV2 and TRBJ2-5; D is unresolved. CDR1 SNHLY and CDR2 FYNNEI come from the germline V gene. The V gene lost 4 bases and the J gene lost 0 bases, with 9 bases spanning the gap. The CDR3 runs 14 residues.

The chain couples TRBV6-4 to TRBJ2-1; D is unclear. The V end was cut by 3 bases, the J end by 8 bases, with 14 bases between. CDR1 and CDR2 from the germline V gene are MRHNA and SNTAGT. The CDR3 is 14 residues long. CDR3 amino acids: CASSDTETSDEQFF. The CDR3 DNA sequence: TGTGCCAGCAGTGATACGGAAACGTCTGATGAGCAGTTCTTC.

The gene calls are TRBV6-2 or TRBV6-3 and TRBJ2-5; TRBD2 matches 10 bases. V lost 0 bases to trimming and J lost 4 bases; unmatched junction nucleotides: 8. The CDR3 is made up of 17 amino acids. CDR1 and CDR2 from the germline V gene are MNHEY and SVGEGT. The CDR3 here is CASSYSSSGGGRETQYF. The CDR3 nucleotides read TGTGCCAGCAGTTACTCGTCTAGCGGGGGAGGTCGAGAGACCCAGTACTTC.

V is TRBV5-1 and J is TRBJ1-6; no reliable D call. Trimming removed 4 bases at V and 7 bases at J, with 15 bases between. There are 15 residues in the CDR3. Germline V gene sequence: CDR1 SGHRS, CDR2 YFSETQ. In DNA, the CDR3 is TGCGCCAGCAGCAGGGCAGGTGCTCTCAATTCACCCCTCCACTTT. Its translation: CASSRAGALNSPLHF.

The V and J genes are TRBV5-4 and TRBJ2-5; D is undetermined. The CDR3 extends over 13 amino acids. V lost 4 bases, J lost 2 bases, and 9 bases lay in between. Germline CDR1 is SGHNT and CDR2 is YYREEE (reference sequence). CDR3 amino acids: CASSLSGQETQYF. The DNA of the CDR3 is TGTGCCAGCAGCCTATCGGGTCAAGAGACCCAGTACTTC. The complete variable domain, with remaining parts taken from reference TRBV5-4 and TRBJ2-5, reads ETGVTQSPTHLIKTRGQQVTLRCSSQSGHNTVSWYQQALGQGPQFIFQYYREEENGRGNFPPRFSGLQFPNYSSELNVNALELDDSALYLCASSLSGQETQYFGPGTRLLVL.

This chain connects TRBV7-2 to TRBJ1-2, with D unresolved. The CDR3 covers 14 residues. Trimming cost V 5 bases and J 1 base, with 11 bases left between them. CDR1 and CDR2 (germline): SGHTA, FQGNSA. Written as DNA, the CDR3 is TGTGCCAGCAGCCCCCCCGGCCTTAACTATGGCTACACCTTC. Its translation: CASSPPGLNYGYTF.

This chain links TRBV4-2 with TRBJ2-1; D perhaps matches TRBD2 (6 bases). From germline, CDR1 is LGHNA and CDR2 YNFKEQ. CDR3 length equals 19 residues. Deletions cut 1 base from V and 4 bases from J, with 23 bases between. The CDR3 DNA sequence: TGTGCCAGCAGCCAAGGGCACGTGCGGAGGGTTTCCTTGTACAATGAGCAGTTCTTC. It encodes CASSQGHVRRVSLYNEQFF.

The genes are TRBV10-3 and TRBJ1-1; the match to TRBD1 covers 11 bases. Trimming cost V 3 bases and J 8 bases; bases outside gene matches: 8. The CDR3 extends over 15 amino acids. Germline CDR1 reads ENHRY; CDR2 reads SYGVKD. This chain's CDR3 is CAISEAGQGALEAFF. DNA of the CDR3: TGTGCCATCAGTGAAGCTGGACAGGGGGCTCTGGAAGCTTTCTTT.

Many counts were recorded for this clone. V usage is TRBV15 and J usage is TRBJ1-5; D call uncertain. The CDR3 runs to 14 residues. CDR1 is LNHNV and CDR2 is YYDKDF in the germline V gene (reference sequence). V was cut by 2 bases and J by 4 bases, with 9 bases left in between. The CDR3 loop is CATSRPDGNQPQHF. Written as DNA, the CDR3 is TGTGCCACCAGCAGACCTGACGGAAATCAGCCCCAGCATTTT.

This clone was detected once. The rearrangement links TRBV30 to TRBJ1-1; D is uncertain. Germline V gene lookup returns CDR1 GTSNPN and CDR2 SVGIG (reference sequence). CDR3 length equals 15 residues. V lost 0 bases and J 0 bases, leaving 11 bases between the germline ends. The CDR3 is CAWSVLWQLNTEAFF. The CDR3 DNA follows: TGTGCCTGGAGTGTACTTTGGCAGTTGAACACTGAAGCTTTCTTT.

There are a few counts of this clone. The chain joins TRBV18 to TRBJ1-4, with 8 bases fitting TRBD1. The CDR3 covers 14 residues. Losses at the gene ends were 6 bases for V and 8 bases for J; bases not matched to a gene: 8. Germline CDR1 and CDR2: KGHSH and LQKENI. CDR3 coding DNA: TGTGCCAGCTCCCTTGGACAGGGACAGGAAAAACTGTTTTTT. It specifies CASSLGQGQEKLFF.

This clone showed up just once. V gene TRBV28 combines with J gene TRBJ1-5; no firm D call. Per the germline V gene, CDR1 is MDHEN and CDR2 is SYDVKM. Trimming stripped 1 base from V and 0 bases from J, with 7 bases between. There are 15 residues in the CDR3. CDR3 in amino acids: CASSLSRSSNQPQHF. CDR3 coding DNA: TGTGCCAGCAGTTTATCCAGGTCTAGCAATCAGCCCCAGCATTTT. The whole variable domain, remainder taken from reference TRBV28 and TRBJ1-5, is DVKVTQSSRYLVKRTGEKVFLECVQDMDHENMFWYRQDPGLGLRLIYFSYDVKMKEKGDIPEGYSVSREKKERFSLILESASTNQTSMYLCASSLSRSSNQPQHFGDGTRLSIL.

CDR3 in amino acids: CASSTQGGRGYEQYF. DNA of the CDR3: TGTGCCAGTAGTACCCAAGGGGGCAGGGGCTACGAGCAGTACTTC. The chain employs TRBV19 and TRBJ2-7, with 7 bases identical to TRBD1. Germline V gene sequence: CDR1 LNHDA, CDR2 SQIVND (reference sequence). V lost 4 bases to trimming and J lost 3 bases; unmatched junction nucleotides: 9. This CDR3 is 15 amino acids long.

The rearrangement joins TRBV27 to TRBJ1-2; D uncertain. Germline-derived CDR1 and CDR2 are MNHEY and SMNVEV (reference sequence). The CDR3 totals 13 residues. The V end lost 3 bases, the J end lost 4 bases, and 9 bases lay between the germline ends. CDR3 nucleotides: TGTGCCAGCAGTTTTTCTGTTGGCTATGGCTACACCTTC. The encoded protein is CASSFSVGYGYTF.

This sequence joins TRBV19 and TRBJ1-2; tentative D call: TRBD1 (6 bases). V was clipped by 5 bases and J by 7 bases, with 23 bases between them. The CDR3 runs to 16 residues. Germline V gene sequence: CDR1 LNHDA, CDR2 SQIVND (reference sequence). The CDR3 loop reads CASSPSGQGKFGGYTF. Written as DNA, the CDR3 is TGTGCCAGTAGTCCGAGTGGCCAGGGGAAATTCGGTGGCTACACCTTC.

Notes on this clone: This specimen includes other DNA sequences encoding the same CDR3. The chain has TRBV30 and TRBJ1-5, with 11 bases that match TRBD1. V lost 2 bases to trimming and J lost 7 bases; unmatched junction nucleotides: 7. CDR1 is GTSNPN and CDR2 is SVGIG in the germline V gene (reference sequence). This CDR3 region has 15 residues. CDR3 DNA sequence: TGTGCCTGGAGTTTGGGACAGGGGGGGCGGCAGCCCCAGCATTTT. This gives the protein CAWSLGQGGRQPQHF. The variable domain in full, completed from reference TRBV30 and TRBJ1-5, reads SQTIHQWPATLVQPVGSPLSLECTVEGTSNPNLYWYRQAAGRGLQLLFYSVGIGQISSEVPQNLSASRPQDRQFILSSKKLLLSDSGFYLCAWSLGQGGRQPQHFGDGTRLSIL.

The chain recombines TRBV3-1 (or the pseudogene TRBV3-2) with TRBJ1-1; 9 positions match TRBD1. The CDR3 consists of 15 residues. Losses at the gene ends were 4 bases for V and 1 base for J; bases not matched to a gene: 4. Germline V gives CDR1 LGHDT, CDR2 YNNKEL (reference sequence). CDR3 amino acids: CASSPQTGGNTEAFF. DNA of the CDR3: TGTGCCAGCAGCCCACAGACAGGGGGGAACACTGAAGCTTTCTTT.

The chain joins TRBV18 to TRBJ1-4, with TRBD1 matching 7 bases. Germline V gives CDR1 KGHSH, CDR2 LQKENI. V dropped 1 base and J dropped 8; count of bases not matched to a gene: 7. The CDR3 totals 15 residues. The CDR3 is CASSPLVAGGEKLFF. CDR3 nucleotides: TGTGCCAGCTCACCACTAGTGGCAGGGGGAGAAAAACTGTTTTTT.

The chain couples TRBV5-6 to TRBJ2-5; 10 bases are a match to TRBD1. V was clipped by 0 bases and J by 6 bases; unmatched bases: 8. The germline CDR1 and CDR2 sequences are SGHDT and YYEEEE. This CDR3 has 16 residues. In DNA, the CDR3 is TGTGCCAGCAGCTTGGGCGCCCGGGACAGGGGACAGACCCAGTACTTC. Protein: CASSLGARDRGQTQYF.

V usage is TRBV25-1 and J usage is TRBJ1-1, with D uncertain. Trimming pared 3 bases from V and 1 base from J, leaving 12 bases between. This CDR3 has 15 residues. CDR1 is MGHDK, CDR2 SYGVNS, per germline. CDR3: CASSDASSWNTEAFF. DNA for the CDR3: TGTGCCAGCAGTGACGCAAGCTCTTGGAACACTGAAGCTTTCTTT.

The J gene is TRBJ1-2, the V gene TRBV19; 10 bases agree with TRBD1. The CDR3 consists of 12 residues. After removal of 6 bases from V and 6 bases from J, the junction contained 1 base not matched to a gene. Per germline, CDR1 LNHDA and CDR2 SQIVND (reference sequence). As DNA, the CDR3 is TGTGCCAGTAGGGGGACAGGGGATGGCTACACCTTC. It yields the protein CASRGTGDGYTF.

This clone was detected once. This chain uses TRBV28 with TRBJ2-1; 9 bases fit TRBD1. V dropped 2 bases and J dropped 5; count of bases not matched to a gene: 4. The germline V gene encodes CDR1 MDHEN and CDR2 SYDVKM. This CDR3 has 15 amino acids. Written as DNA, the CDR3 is TGTGCCAGCAGTTTAGGCGGGACAGGGAACAATGAGCAGTTCTTC. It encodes CASSLGGTGNNEQFF.